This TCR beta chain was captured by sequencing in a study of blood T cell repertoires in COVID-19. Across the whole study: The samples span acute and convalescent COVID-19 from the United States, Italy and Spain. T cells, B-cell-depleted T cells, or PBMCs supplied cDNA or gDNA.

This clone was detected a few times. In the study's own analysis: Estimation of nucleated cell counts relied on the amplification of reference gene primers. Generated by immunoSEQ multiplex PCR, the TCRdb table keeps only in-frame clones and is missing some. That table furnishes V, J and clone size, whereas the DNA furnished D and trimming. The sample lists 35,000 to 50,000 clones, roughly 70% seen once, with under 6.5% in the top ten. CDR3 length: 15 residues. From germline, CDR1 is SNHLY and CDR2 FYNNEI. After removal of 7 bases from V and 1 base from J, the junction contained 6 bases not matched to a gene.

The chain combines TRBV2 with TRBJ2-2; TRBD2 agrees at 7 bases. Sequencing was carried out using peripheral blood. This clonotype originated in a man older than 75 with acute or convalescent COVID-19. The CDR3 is CASTVGRGNTGELFF. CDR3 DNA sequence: TGTGCCAGCACCGTTGGGAGGGGGAACACCGGGGAGCTGTTTTTT.